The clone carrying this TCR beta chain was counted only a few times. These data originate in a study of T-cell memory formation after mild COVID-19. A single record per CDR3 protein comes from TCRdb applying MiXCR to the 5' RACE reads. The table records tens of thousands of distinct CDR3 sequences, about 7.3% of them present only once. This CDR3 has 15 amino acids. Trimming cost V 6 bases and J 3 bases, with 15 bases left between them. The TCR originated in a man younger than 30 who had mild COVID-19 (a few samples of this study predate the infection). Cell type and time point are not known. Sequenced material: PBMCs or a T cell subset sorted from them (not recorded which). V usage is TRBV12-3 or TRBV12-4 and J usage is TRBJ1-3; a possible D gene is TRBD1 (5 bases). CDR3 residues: CASRIGTDLGNTIYF. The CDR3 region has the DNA TGTGCCAGCAGGATCGGGACCGACCTTGGAAACACCATATATTTT.